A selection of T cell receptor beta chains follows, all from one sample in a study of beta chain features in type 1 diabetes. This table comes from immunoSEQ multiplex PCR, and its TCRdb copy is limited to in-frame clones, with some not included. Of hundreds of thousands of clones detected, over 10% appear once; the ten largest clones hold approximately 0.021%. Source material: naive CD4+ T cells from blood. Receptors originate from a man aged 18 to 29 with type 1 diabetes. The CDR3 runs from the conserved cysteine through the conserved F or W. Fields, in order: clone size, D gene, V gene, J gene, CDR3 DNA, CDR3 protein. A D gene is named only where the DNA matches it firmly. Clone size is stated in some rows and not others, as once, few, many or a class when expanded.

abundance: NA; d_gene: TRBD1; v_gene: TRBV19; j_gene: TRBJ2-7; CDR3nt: TGTGCCAGTAGTATTGGGACAGGGGTTGGCTACGAGCAGTACTTC; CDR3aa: CASSIGTGVGYEQYF
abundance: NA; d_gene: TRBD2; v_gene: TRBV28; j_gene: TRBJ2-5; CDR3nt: TGTGCCAGCAGTTCGTCAGCGGGGGAAACGTACCAAGAGACCCAGTACTTC; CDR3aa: CASSSSAGETYQETQYF
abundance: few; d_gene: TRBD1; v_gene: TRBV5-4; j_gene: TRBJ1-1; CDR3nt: TGTGCCAGCAGCTCGAACAGGGGAATGAACACTGAAGCTTTCTTT; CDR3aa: CASSSNRGMNTEAFF
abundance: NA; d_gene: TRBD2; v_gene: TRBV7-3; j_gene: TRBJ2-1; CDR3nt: TGTGCCAGCAGCGGAGAGCGACTAGCCAGCAATGAGCAGTTCTTC; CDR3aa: CASSGERLASNEQFF
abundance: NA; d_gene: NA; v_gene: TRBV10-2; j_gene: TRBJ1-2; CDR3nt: TGCGCCAGCAGTGGCAGCCAATATGGCTACACCTTC; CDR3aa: CASSGSQYGYTF
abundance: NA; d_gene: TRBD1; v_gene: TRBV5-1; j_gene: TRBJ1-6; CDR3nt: TGCGCCAGCAGCTTGGGGACAGGAGGAGTTTCACCCCTCCACTTT; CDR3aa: CASSLGTGGVSPLHF
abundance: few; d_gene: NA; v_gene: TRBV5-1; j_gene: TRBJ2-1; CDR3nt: TGCGCCAGCAGCTTGGAAGGCGGCGGCTCCTACAATGAGCAGTTCTTC; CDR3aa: CASSLEGGGSYNEQFF
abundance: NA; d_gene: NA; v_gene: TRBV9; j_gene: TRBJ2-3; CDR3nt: TGTGCCAGCAGCGTGTCGGGACATTCAAAGGATACGCAGTATTTT; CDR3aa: CASSVSGHSKDTQYF
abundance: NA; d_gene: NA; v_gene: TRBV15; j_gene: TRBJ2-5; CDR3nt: TGTGCCACCAGCAGAGATCGGGGGCAAGAGACCCAGTACTTC; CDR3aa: CATSRDRGQETQYF
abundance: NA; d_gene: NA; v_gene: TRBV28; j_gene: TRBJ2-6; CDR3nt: TGTGCCAGCAGTTTCCGACAGCGTCTCGCTTCCGGGGCCAACGTCCTGACTTTC; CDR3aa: CASSFRQRLASGANVLTF
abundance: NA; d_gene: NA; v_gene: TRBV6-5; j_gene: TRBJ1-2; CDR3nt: TGTGCCAGCAGTGACAGAGTCTATGGCTACACCTTC; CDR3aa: CASSDRVYGYTF
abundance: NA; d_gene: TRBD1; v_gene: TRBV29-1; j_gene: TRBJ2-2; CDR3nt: TGCAGCGTCCGGCCGGGACAGGGGGTCTTCGCCGGGGAGCTGTTTTTT; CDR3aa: CSVRPGQGVFAGELFF
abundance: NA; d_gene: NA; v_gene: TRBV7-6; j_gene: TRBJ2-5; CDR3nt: TGTGCCAGCAGCCCATTGAGGGGGGAAGAGACCCAGTACTTC; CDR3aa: CASSPLRGEETQYF
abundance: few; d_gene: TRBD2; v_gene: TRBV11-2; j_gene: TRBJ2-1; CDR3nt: TGTGCCAGCGACAAGAGACTAGCCGCCGGTAGCGAGCAGTTCTTC; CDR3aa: CASDKRLAAGSEQFF
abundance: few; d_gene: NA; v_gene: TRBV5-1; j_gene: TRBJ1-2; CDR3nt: TGCGCCAGCAGCCCCCAGGACTATGGCTACACCTTC; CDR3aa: CASSPQDYGYTF
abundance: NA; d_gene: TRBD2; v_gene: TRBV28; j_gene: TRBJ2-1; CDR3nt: TGTGCCAGCAGTTTACAGATAGCGGGGGGCCACAATGAGCAGTTCTTC; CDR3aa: CASSLQIAGGHNEQFF
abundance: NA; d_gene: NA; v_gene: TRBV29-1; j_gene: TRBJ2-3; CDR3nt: TGCAGCGTCATGGACCCGTCTGGTACGCAGTATTTT; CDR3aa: CSVMDPSGTQYF
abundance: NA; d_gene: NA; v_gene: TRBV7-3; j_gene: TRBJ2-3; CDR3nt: TGTGCCAGCAGCTTAAGCACGCGGGATACGCAGTATTTT; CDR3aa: CASSLSTRDTQYF
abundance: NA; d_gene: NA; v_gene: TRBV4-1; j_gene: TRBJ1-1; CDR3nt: TGCGCCAGCAGCCAAAGGGGGGGCTTGCGAACCGGGAACACTGAAGCTTTCTTT; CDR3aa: CASSQRGGLRTGNTEAFF
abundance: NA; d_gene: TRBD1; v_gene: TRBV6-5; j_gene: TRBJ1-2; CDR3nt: TGTGCCAGCAGTTCCGTTGCCGGGACAGGGCCCAATGGCTACACCTTC; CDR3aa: CASSSVAGTGPNGYTF
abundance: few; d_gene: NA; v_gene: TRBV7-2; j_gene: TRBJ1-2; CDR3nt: TGTGCCAGCAGCCTGACCCCCAATCTTAACTATGGCTACACCTTC; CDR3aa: CASSLTPNLNYGYTF
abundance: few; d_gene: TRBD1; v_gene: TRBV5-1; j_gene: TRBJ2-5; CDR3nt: TGCGCCAGCAGACTGACAGGGGGCACCCAAGAGACCCAGTACTTC; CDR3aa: CASRLTGGTQETQYF
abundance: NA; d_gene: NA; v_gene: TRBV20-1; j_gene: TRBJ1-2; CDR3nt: TGCAGTGCTCCTACAGCTGGCTACACCTTC; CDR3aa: CSAPTAGYTF
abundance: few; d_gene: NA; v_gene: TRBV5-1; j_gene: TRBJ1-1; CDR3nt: TGCGCCAGCAGTATAGGGGAAGGGAAGCCCTACACTGAAGCTTTCTTT; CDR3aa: CASSIGEGKPYTEAFF
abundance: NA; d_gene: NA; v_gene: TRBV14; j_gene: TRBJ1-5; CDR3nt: TGTGCCAGCAGCCTTCTGGGGTTGGATCAGCCCCAGCATTTT; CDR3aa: CASSLLGLDQPQHF
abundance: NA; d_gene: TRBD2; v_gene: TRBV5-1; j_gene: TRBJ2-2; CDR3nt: TGCGCCAGCTCCCCCGATAGCGGGGGGGCCGCCGGGGAGCTGTTTTTT; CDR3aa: CASSPDSGGAAGELFF
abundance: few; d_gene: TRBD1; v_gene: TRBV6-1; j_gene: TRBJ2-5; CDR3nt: TGTGCCAGCAGTCCTCGGACAGGGAGGCAAGAGACCCAGTACTTC; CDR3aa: CASSPRTGRQETQYF
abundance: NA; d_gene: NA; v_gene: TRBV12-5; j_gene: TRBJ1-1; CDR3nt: TGTGCTAGTGGGACGGAGAACACTGAAGCTTTCTTT; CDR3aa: CASGTENTEAFF
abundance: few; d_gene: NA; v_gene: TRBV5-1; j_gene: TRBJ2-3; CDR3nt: TGCGCCAGCGGGGGGATCCCTACAGATACGCAGTATTTT; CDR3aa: CASGGIPTDTQYF
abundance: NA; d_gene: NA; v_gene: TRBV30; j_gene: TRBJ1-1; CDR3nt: TGTGCCTGGCGCCCGCAGGGCAGCGGGCGGGTCACTGAAGCTTTCTTT; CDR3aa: CAWRPQGSGRVTEAFF
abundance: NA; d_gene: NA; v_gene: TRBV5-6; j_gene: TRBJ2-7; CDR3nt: TGTGCCAGCAGCTTAAATTACTACGAGCAGTACTTC; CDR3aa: CASSLNYYEQYF
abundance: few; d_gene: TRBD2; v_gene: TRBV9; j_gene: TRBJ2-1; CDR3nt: TGTGCCAGCAGCGAGAGCGGGAACAATGAGCAGTTCTTC; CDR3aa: CASSESGNNEQFF
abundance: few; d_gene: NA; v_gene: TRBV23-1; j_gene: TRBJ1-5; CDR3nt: TGCGCCAGCACGCTGCTCGGTTCGAATCAGCCCCAGCATTTT; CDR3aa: CASTLLGSNQPQHF
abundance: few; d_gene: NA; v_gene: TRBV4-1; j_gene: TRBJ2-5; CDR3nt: TGCGCCAGCAGCCAAGTTGTCCAAGAGACCCAGTACTTC; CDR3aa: CASSQVVQETQYF
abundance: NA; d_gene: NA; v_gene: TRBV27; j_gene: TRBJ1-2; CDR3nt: TGTGCCAGCAGTTTAGGGTGGTCAGACGCCTACCCCTACACCTTC; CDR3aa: CASSLGWSDAYPYTF
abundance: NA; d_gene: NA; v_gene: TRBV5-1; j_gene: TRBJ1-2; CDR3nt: TGCGCCAGCAGCATCACGATTCAAGACTATGGCTACACCTTC; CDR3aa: CASSITIQDYGYTF
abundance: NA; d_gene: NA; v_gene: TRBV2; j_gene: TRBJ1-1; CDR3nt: TGTGCCAGCAGTGAAGCGGTGGGTACTGAAGCTTTCTTT; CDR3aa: CASSEAVGTEAFF
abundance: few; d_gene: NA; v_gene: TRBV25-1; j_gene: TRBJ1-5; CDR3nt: TGTGCCAGCAGTGATGGTCTTAGCAATCAGCCCCAGCATTTT; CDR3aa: CASSDGLSNQPQHF
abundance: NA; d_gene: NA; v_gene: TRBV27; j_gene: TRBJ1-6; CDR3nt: TGTGCCAGCAGCACCTCGGGGGGGAGTCATTCACCCCTCCACTTT; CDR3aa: CASSTSGGSHSPLHF
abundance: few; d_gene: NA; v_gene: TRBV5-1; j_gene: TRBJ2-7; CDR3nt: TGCGCCAGCAGCTTGGAAGGTACAGGTCTCTACGAGCAGTACTTC; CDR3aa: CASSLEGTGLYEQYF
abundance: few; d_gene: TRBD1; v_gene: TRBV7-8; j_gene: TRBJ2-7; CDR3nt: TGTGCCAGCAGCACCAGGGGGACAGGGACCTACGAGCAGTACTTC; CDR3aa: CASSTRGTGTYEQYF
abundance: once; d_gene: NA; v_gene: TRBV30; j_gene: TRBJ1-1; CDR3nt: TGTGCCTGCCACCATCCACAAGCTTTCTTT; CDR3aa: CACHHPQAFF
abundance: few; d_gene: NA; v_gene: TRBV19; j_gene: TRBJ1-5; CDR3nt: TGTGCCAGTAGTATAGTAGGGGCCGGGTTTGGCAATCAGCCCCAGCATTTT; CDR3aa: CASSIVGAGFGNQPQHF
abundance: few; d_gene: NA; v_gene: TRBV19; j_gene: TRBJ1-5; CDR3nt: TGTGCCAGTAGTTCGGACCGAGATCAGCCCCAGCATTTT; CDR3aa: CASSSDRDQPQHF
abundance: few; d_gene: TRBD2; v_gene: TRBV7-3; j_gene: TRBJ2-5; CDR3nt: TGTGCCAGCAGCTTAACGATGGGGGGGCAAGAGACCCAGTACTTC; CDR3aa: CASSLTMGGQETQYF
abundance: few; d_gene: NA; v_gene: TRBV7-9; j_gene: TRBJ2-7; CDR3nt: TGTGCCAGCAGCTTAAGTCCCTACGAGCAGTACTTC; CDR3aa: CASSLSPYEQYF
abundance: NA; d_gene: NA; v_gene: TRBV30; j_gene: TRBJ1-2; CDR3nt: TGTGCCTGGACCCCCCCGACAGGCTATGGCTACACCTTC; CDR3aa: CAWTPPTGYGYTF
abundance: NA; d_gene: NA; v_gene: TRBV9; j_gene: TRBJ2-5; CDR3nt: TGTGCCAGCAGCGTAGCTGGACAGCTCCGAGAGACCCAGTACTTC; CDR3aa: CASSVAGQLRETQYF
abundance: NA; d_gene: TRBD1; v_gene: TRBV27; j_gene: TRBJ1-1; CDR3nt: TGTGCCAGCAGTCAGCCGACAGGGCGTCTGAACACTGAAGCTTTCTTT; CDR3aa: CASSQPTGRLNTEAFF
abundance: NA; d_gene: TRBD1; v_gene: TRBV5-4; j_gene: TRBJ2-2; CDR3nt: TGTGCCAGCAGCTCACCCACCGGGACAGGGAACACCGGGGAGCTGTTTTTT; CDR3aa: CASSSPTGTGNTGELFF
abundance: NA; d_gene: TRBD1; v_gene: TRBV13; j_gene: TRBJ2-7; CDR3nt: TGTGCCAGCAGCTTACGCACTGCGACAGGGCTACCCTACGAGCAGTACTTC; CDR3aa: CASSLRTATGLPYEQYF
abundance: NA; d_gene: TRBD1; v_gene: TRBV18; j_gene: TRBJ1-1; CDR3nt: TGTGCCAGCTCACCACCAAGGACAGGACCAAACACTGAAGCTTTCTTT; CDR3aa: CASSPPRTGPNTEAFF
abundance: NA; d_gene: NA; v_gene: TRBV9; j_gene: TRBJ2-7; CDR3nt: TGTGCCAGCAGCGTAGGTCTGGGATTGGGCACCTACGAGCAGTACTTC; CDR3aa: CASSVGLGLGTYEQYF
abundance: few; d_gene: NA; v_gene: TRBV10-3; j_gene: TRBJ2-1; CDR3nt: TGTGCCATCAGTCTCAGTGATGAGCAGTTCTTC; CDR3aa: CAISLSDEQFF
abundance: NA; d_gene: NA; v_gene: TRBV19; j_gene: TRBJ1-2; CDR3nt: TGTGCCAGTAGTGTGGGACGTCTCTATGGCTACACCTTC; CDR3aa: CASSVGRLYGYTF